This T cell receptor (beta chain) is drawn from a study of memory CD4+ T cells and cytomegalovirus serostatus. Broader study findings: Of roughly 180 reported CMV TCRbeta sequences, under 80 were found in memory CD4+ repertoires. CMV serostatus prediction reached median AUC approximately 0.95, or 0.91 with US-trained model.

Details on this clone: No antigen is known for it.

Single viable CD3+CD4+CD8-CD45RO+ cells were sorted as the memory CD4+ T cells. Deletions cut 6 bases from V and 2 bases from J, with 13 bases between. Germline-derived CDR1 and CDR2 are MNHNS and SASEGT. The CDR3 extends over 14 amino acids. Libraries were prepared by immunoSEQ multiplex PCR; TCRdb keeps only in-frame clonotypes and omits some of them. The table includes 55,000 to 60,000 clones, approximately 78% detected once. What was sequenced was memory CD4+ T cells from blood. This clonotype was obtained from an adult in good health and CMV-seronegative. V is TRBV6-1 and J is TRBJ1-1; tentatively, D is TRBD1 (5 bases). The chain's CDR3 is CASREGPANTEAFF. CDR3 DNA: TGTGCCAGCAGGGAGGGGCCGGCCAACACTGAAGCTTTCTTT.